Listed below are T cell receptor beta chains from one sample, sequenced in a study of control samples from healthy donors and cancer patients. Method: immunoSEQ multiplex PCR; TCRdb's copy keeps in-frame clones and lacks some. This sample's clone table lists some 180,000 clones. Sequencing was carried out using blood. The receptors were gathered from a woman in her twenties or thirties in good health. CDR3s include the opening cysteine and the closing phenylalanine or tryptophan. D genes are given only for firm matches.

cdr3_aa: CASILRWSQFF
cdr3_nt: TGTGCCAGCATCCTGAGGTGGTCCCAGTTCTTC
j_call: TRBJ2-1
v_call: TRBV5-6
d_call: .

cdr3_aa: CASGRGHQKKLFF
cdr3_nt: TGTGCCAGCGGAAGGGGGCACCAGAAAAAACTGTTTTTT
j_call: TRBJ1-4
v_call: TRBV6-4
d_call: TRBD1

cdr3_aa: CASSSQGYEQYF
cdr3_nt: TGTGCCAGCAGCTCTCAGGGGTACGAGCAGTACTTC
j_call: TRBJ2-7
v_call: TRBV11-2
d_call: .

cdr3_aa: CASSLGTAFNEQFF
cdr3_nt: TGTGCCAGCAGCTTGGGCACCGCCTTCAATGAGCAGTTCTTC
j_call: TRBJ2-1
v_call: TRBV5-6
d_call: .

cdr3_aa: CASKTSGGSKETQYF
cdr3_nt: TGTGCCAGCAAAACTAGCGGGGGATCCAAAGAGACCCAGTACTTC
j_call: TRBJ2-5
v_call: TRBV28
d_call: TRBD2

cdr3_aa: CASSPDRGTNTEAFF
cdr3_nt: TGTGCCAGCAGTCCTGACAGGGGAACGAACACTGAAGCTTTCTTT
j_call: TRBJ1-1
v_call: TRBV27
d_call: TRBD1

cdr3_aa: CASSQQGPSTDTQYF
cdr3_nt: TGTGCCAGCAGCCAACAGGGGCCTAGCACAGATACGCAGTATTTT
j_call: TRBJ2-3
v_call: TRBV4-2
d_call: .

cdr3_aa: CASSWVEFTEAFF
cdr3_nt: TGTGCCAGCAGCTGGGTCGAATTCACTGAAGCTTTCTTT
j_call: TRBJ1-1
v_call: TRBV7-8
d_call: .

cdr3_aa: CSVEDETGNAYEQYF
cdr3_nt: TGCAGCGTTGAAGATGAGACGGGAAATGCCTACGAGCAGTACTTC
j_call: TRBJ2-7
v_call: TRBV29-1
d_call: .

cdr3_aa: CASSLADTQYF
cdr3_nt: TGTGCCAGCAGTTTAGCTGATACGCAGTATTTT
j_call: TRBJ2-3
v_call: TRBV27
d_call: .

cdr3_aa: CASSLMDRPANYGYTF
cdr3_nt: TGTGCCAGCAGTTTGATGGACAGACCAGCTAACTATGGCTACACCTTC
j_call: TRBJ1-2
v_call: TRBV28
d_call: .

cdr3_aa: CASSLGGGANYGYTF
cdr3_nt: TGTGCCAGCAGCTTGGGGGGGGGAGCAAACTATGGCTACACCTTC
j_call: TRBJ1-2
v_call: TRBV5-5
d_call: .

cdr3_aa: CASTKEGWAAEQFF
cdr3_nt: TGCGCCAGCACGAAGGAGGGTTGGGCGGCGGAGCAGTTCTTC
j_call: TRBJ2-1
v_call: TRBV5-1
d_call: .

cdr3_aa: CASSADREPPFNQPQHF
cdr3_nt: TGCGCCAGCAGTGCGGACAGGGAGCCCCCTTTCAATCAGCCCCAGCATTTT
j_call: TRBJ1-5
v_call: TRBV10-1
d_call: TRBD1

cdr3_aa: CASSFGQPSYEQYF
cdr3_nt: TGTGCCAGCAGCTTCGGGCAGCCCTCCTACGAGCAGTACTTC
j_call: TRBJ2-7
v_call: TRBV7-9
d_call: .

cdr3_aa: CASSHPGQGNYGYTF
cdr3_nt: TGTGCCAGCAGCCACCCGGGACAGGGGAACTATGGCTACACCTTC
j_call: TRBJ1-2
v_call: TRBV14
d_call: TRBD1

cdr3_aa: CATGVGPGDRSGANVLTF
cdr3_nt: TGTGCCACCGGCGTGGGGCCGGGGGATCGCTCTGGGGCCAACGTCCTGACTTTC
j_call: TRBJ2-6
v_call: TRBV10-3
d_call: .

cdr3_aa: CASSLDHREQYF
cdr3_nt: TGTGCCAGCAGCTTAGACCACAGGGAGCAGTACTTC
j_call: TRBJ2-7
v_call: TRBV7-2
d_call: .

cdr3_aa: CASSGASGQGNTIYF
cdr3_nt: TGTGCCAGCAGTGGAGCGTCAGGGCAAGGAAACACCATATATTTT
j_call: TRBJ1-3
v_call: TRBV2
d_call: .

cdr3_aa: CASSRGPNTEAFF
cdr3_nt: TGTGCCAGCAGCAGGGGACCGAACACTGAAGCTTTCTTT
j_call: TRBJ1-1
v_call: TRBV25-1
d_call: .

cdr3_aa: CASKRDRAYEQYF
cdr3_nt: TGTGCCAGCAAGCGGGACAGGGCCTACGAGCAGTACTTC
j_call: TRBJ2-7
v_call: TRBV11-2
d_call: TRBD1

cdr3_aa: CASSMGGRRNYGYTF
cdr3_nt: TGTGCCAGTAGTATGGGGGGACGCCGGAACTATGGCTACACCTTC
j_call: TRBJ1-2
v_call: TRBV19
d_call: .

cdr3_aa: CASSLQEFYGYTF
cdr3_nt: TGTGCCAGCAGTTTACAGGAGTTCTATGGCTACACCTTC
j_call: TRBJ1-2
v_call: TRBV28
d_call: .

cdr3_aa: CASTQGENTEAFF
cdr3_nt: TGTGCCAGCACCCAAGGGGAGAACACTGAAGCTTTCTTT
j_call: TRBJ1-1
v_call: TRBV25-1
d_call: .

cdr3_aa: CASSTGPVNNEQFF
cdr3_nt: TGTGCCAGCAGCACGGGACCCGTAAACAATGAGCAGTTCTTC
j_call: TRBJ2-1
v_call: TRBV6-2/TRBV6-3
d_call: .

cdr3_aa: CASSRDILSYEQYF
cdr3_nt: TGCGCCAGCAGCCGGGACATCCTCTCCTACGAGCAGTACTTC
j_call: TRBJ2-7
v_call: TRBV4-3
d_call: .

cdr3_aa: CASSSTSGHNEQFF
cdr3_nt: TGCGCCAGCAGCTCGACTAGCGGCCACAATGAGCAGTTCTTC
j_call: TRBJ2-1
v_call: TRBV5-1
d_call: TRBD2

cdr3_aa: CASSQGGGGEGNEKLFF
cdr3_nt: TGTGCCAGCAGCCAAGGTGGAGGGGGCGAGGGGAATGAAAAACTGTTTTTT
j_call: TRBJ1-4
v_call: TRBV4-2
d_call: TRBD1

cdr3_aa: CASRVGTGEQFF
cdr3_nt: TGCGCCAGCAGGGTAGGGACAGGTGAGCAGTTCTTC
j_call: TRBJ2-1
v_call: TRBV5-1
d_call: TRBD1

cdr3_aa: CASSGRRGQNGYTF
cdr3_nt: TGTGCCAGCAGCGGGAGACGGGGGCAAAATGGCTACACCTTC
j_call: TRBJ1-2
v_call: TRBV3-1/TRBV3-2
d_call: .

cdr3_aa: CASRRGLSTEAFF
cdr3_nt: TGTGCCAGCAGACGGGGACTATCAACTGAAGCTTTCTTT
j_call: TRBJ1-1
v_call: TRBV12-3/TRBV12-4
d_call: .

cdr3_aa: CASSADRTSYEQYF
cdr3_nt: TGTGCCAGCAGCGCCGACAGGACCTCCTACGAGCAGTACTTC
j_call: TRBJ2-7
v_call: TRBV7-2
d_call: .

cdr3_aa: CASRNEGVNSPLHF
cdr3_nt: TGTGCCAGCCGCAACGAGGGGGTCAACTCACCCCTCCACTTT
j_call: TRBJ1-6
v_call: TRBV3-1/TRBV3-2
d_call: .

cdr3_aa: CATRDGASYEQYF
cdr3_nt: TGTGCCACCCGGGACGGAGCTTCCTACGAGCAGTACTTC
j_call: TRBJ2-7
v_call: TRBV28
d_call: .

cdr3_aa: CASSYTGTANYGYTF
cdr3_nt: TGTGCCAGCAGTTACACCGGGACCGCTAACTATGGCTACACCTTC
j_call: TRBJ1-2
v_call: TRBV6-6
d_call: .

cdr3_aa: CASRVLDSYEQYF
cdr3_nt: TGTGCCAGCAGAGTACTGGACAGCTACGAGCAGTACTTC
j_call: TRBJ2-7
v_call: TRBV5-6
d_call: .

cdr3_aa: CASSRSDSNQPQHF
cdr3_nt: TGTGCCAGCAGCCGCAGTGATAGCAATCAGCCCCAGCATTTT
j_call: TRBJ1-5
v_call: TRBV6-9
d_call: .

cdr3_aa: CASSLPGVNTDTQYF
cdr3_nt: TGTGCCAGCAGTTTACCCGGAGTCAACACAGATACGCAGTATTTT
j_call: TRBJ2-3
v_call: TRBV27
d_call: .

cdr3_aa: CASSLQAANYGYTF
cdr3_nt: TGCGCCAGTAGCTTGCAGGCAGCTAACTATGGCTACACCTTC
j_call: TRBJ1-2
v_call: TRBV5-1
d_call: .

cdr3_aa: CASILKAWGTEAFF
cdr3_nt: TGTGCCAGTATCCTAAAGGCCTGGGGGACTGAAGCTTTCTTT
j_call: TRBJ1-1
v_call: TRBV19
d_call: .

cdr3_aa: CASSPGQGVGEQYF
cdr3_nt: TGTGCCAGCAGCCCTGGACAGGGGGTGGGCGAGCAGTACTTC
j_call: TRBJ2-7
v_call: TRBV3-1/TRBV3-2
d_call: TRBD1

cdr3_aa: CASSSLTSGGAHTQYF
cdr3_nt: TGTGCCAGCAGCTCCCTAACTAGCGGGGGGGCCCATACGCAGTATTTT
j_call: TRBJ2-3
v_call: TRBV9
d_call: TRBD2

cdr3_aa: CASSQDLGGGRDTQYF
cdr3_nt: TGCGCCAGCAGCCAAGATCTCGGGGGGGGCCGAGATACGCAGTATTTT
j_call: TRBJ2-3
v_call: TRBV4-1
d_call: TRBD2

cdr3_aa: CASSLAGGGITGELFF
cdr3_nt: TGTGCCAGCAGCTTAGCTGGCGGGGGGATTACCGGGGAGCTGTTTTTT
j_call: TRBJ2-2
v_call: TRBV5-4
d_call: TRBD2

cdr3_aa: CASSLSGQGALFF
cdr3_nt: TGTGCCAGCAGCTTGTCAGGACAGGGTGCTCTATTCTTT
j_call: TRBJ1-1
v_call: TRBV7-8
d_call: TRBD1

cdr3_aa: CASSSTEGGEETQYF
cdr3_nt: TGTGCCAGCAGTTCCACTGAGGGGGGGGAAGAGACCCAGTACTTC
j_call: TRBJ2-5
v_call: TRBV28
d_call: .